The 30 T cell receptor beta chains reported below all come from one sample, sequenced in a study of blood T cells in healthy people across ages. Primers used in a second PCR of roughly 6 to 11 cycles were a sample-barcoded 5' primer and a J-beta primer mix. TCRdb processed the 5' RACE reads anew with MiXCR; each CDR3 protein has one entry. The data show some 1 million distinct CDR3 sequences, 40% to 45% seen once. The sequenced sample was blood. The receptors shown here come from an older woman in good health.

The chain employs TRBV29-1 and TRBJ2-7, with 7 bases that match TRBD2. Germline-derived CDR1 and CDR2 are SQVTM and ANQGSEA. The V segment lost 3 bases and the J segment 0 bases; nucleotides outside the gene matches: 2. This CDR3 is 13 amino acids long. CDR3 in DNA: TGCAGCGTTGAGGCGGGAGACTCCTACGAGCAGTACTTC. Translation gives CSVEAGDSYEQYF.

The chain recombines TRBV6-2 or TRBV6-3 with TRBJ2-5, with TRBD1 matching 9 bases. Germline CDR1 is MNHEY and CDR2 is SVGEGT. V lost 4 bases, J lost 3 bases, and 6 bases stayed unmatched. The CDR3 is made up of 15 amino acids. In DNA form, the CDR3 reads TGTGCCAGCAGTTGGACAGGGGCCGATAAAGAGACCCAGTACTTC. Residues: CASSWTGADKETQYF.

This chain links TRBV30 with TRBJ1-2; TRBD1 might be the D (6 bases). The V gene lost 4 bases and the J gene lost 6 bases, with 9 bases spanning the gap. The germline gives CDR1 GTSNPN, CDR2 SVGIG (reference sequence). The CDR3 totals 11 residues. The CDR3 region is CAWTGHDGYTF. CDR3 bases: TGTGCCTGGACGGGACATGATGGCTACACCTTC.

There are a few counts of this clonotype. The V call is TRBV2, the J call TRBJ2-4; 7 bases line up with TRBD2. The CDR3 loop spans 18 amino acids. CDR1 SNHLY and CDR2 FYNNEI come from the germline V gene. Losses at the gene ends were 6 bases for V and 1 base for J; bases not matched to a gene: 15. CDR3 nucleotides: TGTGCCAGCAGCCGACTAGCAGGCCGGGAATCTGCCAAAAACATTCAGTACTTC. Translated, it gives CASSRLAGRESAKNIQYF.

The V and J genes are TRBV5-1 and TRBJ2-3; possibly TRBD2 for D (5 bases). Germline lookup yields CDR1 SGHRS and CDR2 YFSETQ. This CDR3 region has 14 residues. Trimming took off 1 base at V and 4 bases at J, with 10 bases between the two ends. The CDR3 DNA sequence: TGCGCCAGCAGCTTGATCGGGATCGCAGATACGCAGTATTTT. Amino acid sequence: CASSLIGIADTQYF.

The V call is TRBV11-2, the J call TRBJ1-2; D remains ambiguous. V dropped 5 bases and J dropped 6 bases, with 16 bases sitting between them. This CDR3 contains 14 residues. CDR1 SGHAT and CDR2 FQNNGV come from the germline V gene. The CDR3 bases are TGTGCCAGCAGCCCCAGTCCGGGGATCCATGGCTACACCTTC. Encoded protein: CASSPSPGIHGYTF.

V usage is TRBV5-1 and J usage is TRBJ1-2, with TRBD1 as a possible D gene (6 bases). Deletions cut 4 bases from V and 6 bases from J, with 19 bases between. Germline values: CDR1 SGHRS, CDR2 YFSETQ. The CDR3 is 15 amino acids. The CDR3 nucleotides are TGCGCCAGCAGCGTTGAGTCAGGGGCCACGGATGGCTACACCTTC. This gives the protein CASSVESGATDGYTF.

The chain employs TRBV5-1 and TRBJ1-6, with 7 bases fitting TRBD1. This CDR3 comprises 13 residues. Germline CDR1 is SGHRS and CDR2 is YFSETQ. Trimming took 3 bases from V and 11 from J; bases not matched to a gene: 5. CDR3 residues: CASSYTGEPPLHF. The CDR3 bases are TGCGCCAGCAGCTACACAGGGGAACCACCCCTCCACTTT.

The chain employs TRBV6-6 and TRBJ2-1; 8 positions match TRBD2. Trimming removed 6 bases from V and 6 bases from J; junction bases left unmatched: 10. Germline V gene data show CDR1 as MNHNY and CDR2 as SVGAGI (reference sequence). The CDR3 totals 15 residues. The chain's CDR3 is CASSIPAGGSNEQFF. DNA of the CDR3: TGTGCCAGCAGCATCCCGGCGGGAGGATCCAATGAGCAGTTCTTC.

This clonotype occurred a few times. The chain has TRBV5-1 and TRBJ2-3; the match to TRBD2 covers 12 bases. In germline, CDR1 is SGHRS, CDR2 YFSETQ. The CDR3 has 16 amino acids. J lost 5 bases, V lost 5 bases, and 9 bases had no gene match. CDR3 bases: TGCGCCAGCAGTGACCCCCCGGGACTAGCGGGAGATACGCAGTATTTT. Protein sequence: CASSDPPGLAGDTQYF.

This clonotype has just a few counts. The chain couples TRBV24-1 to TRBJ1-5; D is possibly TRBD1 (5 bases). Looked up from germline, CDR1 is KGHDR and CDR2 is SFDVKD. Deletions cut 0 bases from V and 5 bases from J, with 10 bases between. The CDR3 has 15 residues. The CDR3 reads CATSDLPREDQPQHF. CDR3 DNA: TGTGCCACCAGTGATTTGCCCAGGGAGGATCAGCCCCAGCATTTT.

This clonotype was observed a few times. The chain couples TRBV20-1 to TRBJ1-5; the match to TRBD1 covers 7 bases. CDR1 DFQATT and CDR2 SNEGSKA come from the germline V gene (reference sequence). Trimming took 3 bases from V and 2 from J; bases not matched to a gene: 4. This CDR3 has 14 amino acids. CDR3 region: CSARADRGNQPQHF. In DNA form, the CDR3 reads TGCAGTGCTAGGGCCGACAGGGGCAATCAGCCCCAGCATTTT.

The chain recombines TRBV5-1 with TRBJ2-1; D perhaps matches TRBD2 (6 bases). The CDR3 spans 13 residues. The V gene lost 2 bases and the J gene lost 9 bases, with 12 bases spanning the gap. CDR1 SGHRS and CDR2 YFSETQ come from the germline V gene. Here the CDR3 DNA reads TGCGCCAGCAGCTTTTTGGGAGGCAGTGAGCAGTTCTTC. Its protein is CASSFLGGSEQFF.

V usage is TRBV9 and J usage is TRBJ2-1; a possible D gene is TRBD1 (6 bases). Germline assignment: CDR1 SGDLS and CDR2 YYNGEE. The CDR3 totals 12 residues. Trimming cost V 8 bases and J 5 bases, with 11 bases left between them. The chain's CDR3 is CASNRDDNEQFF. CDR3 sequence (DNA): TGTGCCAGTAACAGGGATGACAATGAGCAGTTCTTC.

The J gene is TRBJ1-2, the V gene TRBV20-1; the match to TRBD1 covers 11 bases. The germline CDR1 and CDR2 sequences are DFQATT and SNEGSKA (reference sequence). This CDR3 is 14 amino acids long. The CDR3 nucleotides are TGCAGCGTTGATACCGGACAGGGGGCTGGTGGCTACACCTTC. Translation: CSVDTGQGAGGYTF.

This clonotype has more than one count but fewer than ten. This chain joins TRBV3-1 and TRBJ2-5; 7 bases fit TRBD1. This CDR3 has 16 residues. The V gene's germline CDR1 is LGHDT and CDR2 YNNKEL (reference sequence). J gave up 4 bases and V 4 bases, and 12 bases lay outside the gene matches. CDR3 amino acids: CASSLGNRGEVETQYF. CDR3 coding DNA: TGTGCCAGCAGCCTCGGAAACAGGGGAGAAGTAGAGACCCAGTACTTC.

The gene calls are TRBV20-1 and TRBJ2-1; possible D gene TRBD1, 5 bases. The CDR3 spans 11 residues. CDR1 and CDR2 (germline): DFQATT, SNEGSKA (reference sequence). V dropped 5 bases and J dropped 6 bases, with 8 bases sitting between them. CDR3 sequence: CSAFRVNEQFF. The DNA for the CDR3 is TGCAGTGCTTTCAGGGTCAATGAGCAGTTCTTC.

This clonotype has a count of ten or more. The V gene is TRBV12-3 or TRBV12-4, the J gene TRBJ2-7; 12 bases align to TRBD2. The V segment lost 7 bases and the J segment 5 bases; nucleotides outside the gene matches: 6. The CDR3 runs 14 residues. CDR3 amino acids: CASTWGLAGNEQYF. The DNA of the CDR3 is TGTGCCAGCACCTGGGGACTAGCGGGTAACGAGCAGTACTTC.

The chain joins TRBV5-1 to TRBJ1-4, with D possibly TRBD1 on 6 matching bases. The CDR3 length is 17 residues. With 4 bases removed from V and 3 bases from J, the gap between germline ends came to 19 bases. Germline V lookup: CDR1 SGHRS, CDR2 YFSETQ. CDR3 DNA sequence: TGCGCCAGCAGCGTAAACAGGGACCTGTGGGCTAATGAAAAACTGTTTTTT. Protein product: CASSVNRDLWANEKLFF.

The DNA for the CDR3 is TGTGCCAGCAGCCATAGGAACGGCAACACTGAAGCTTTCTTT. This codes for CASSHRNGNTEAFF. The genes are TRBV3-1 and TRBJ1-1; D gene uncertain. The germline CDR1 and CDR2 sequences are LGHDT and YNNKEL (reference sequence). With 3 bases removed from V and 2 bases from J, the gap between germline ends came to 10 bases. The CDR3 spans 14 residues.

At least ten counts were recorded for this clonotype. Germline is not matched at one junction end, which may reflect a read error. The V gene is TRBV5-1, the J gene TRBJ2-3, with 11 bases matching TRBD2. Germline V gene sequence: CDR1 SGHRS, CDR2 YFSETQ. The CDR3 loop spans 14 amino acids. The CDR3 bases are TGTGCCAGCAGCTTCGGACTAGCGGGAGATACGCAGTATTTT. Its protein is CASSFGLAGDTQYF.

J is TRBJ2-3 and V is TRBV11-2; 9 bases are a match to TRBD2. V was pared by 5 bases and J by 6 bases, with 15 bases of the junction left unmatched. The CDR3 has 17 amino acids. Germline assignment: CDR1 SGHAT and CDR2 FQNNGV. CDR3 bases: TGTGCCAGCAGCCGCCGGACATGGACTAGCGTAGGTGATACGCAGTATTTT. It specifies CASSRRTWTSVGDTQYF.

Turning to this clonotype: A junction end diverges from the germline sequence, so it may reflect a read error. V and J are TRBV18 and TRBJ2-7; D is uncertain. The CDR3 is 13 residues long. Germline V gene sequence: CDR1 KGHSH, CDR2 LQKENI. The CDR3 sequence is CASSPESSYEQYF. For the CDR3, the DNA is TGCGCCAGCAGCCCGGAGAGCTCCTACGAGCAGTACTTC.

There are many counts of this clonotype. The chain couples TRBV12-3 or TRBV12-4 to TRBJ2-3; 8 positions agree with TRBD1. This CDR3 is built from 15 residues. V was clipped by 6 bases and J by 2 bases; unmatched bases: 7. CDR3 sequence reads: CASSNTGGLTDTQYF. The CDR3 coding sequence is TGTGCCAGCAGCAACACAGGGGGACTCACAGATACGCAGTATTTT.

A few counts support this clonotype. This chain links TRBV10-3 with TRBJ2-7; D possibly uses TRBD1 or TRBD2 (5 bases each). CDR3 size: 13 residues. V was shortened by 6 bases and J by 4 bases, with 13 bases between the two germline ends. Germline-derived CDR1 and CDR2 are ENHRY and SYGVKD. CDR3 protein: CAISGDQTYEQYF. The CDR3 DNA sequence: TGTGCCATCAGCGGGGACCAGACATACGAGCAGTACTTC.

The V call is TRBV27, the J call TRBJ1-1; perhaps TRBD1 as D (5 bases). CDR1 and CDR2 (germline): MNHEY, SMNVEV (reference sequence). V was clipped by 2 bases and J by 6 bases, with 10 bases between them. The CDR3 is 13 residues long. Here the CDR3 reads CASSLEDTSEAFF. CDR3 sequence (DNA): TGTGCCAGCAGTTTAGAGGACACTTCTGAAGCTTTCTTT.

The chain couples TRBV19 to TRBJ2-3; D call uncertain. From germline, CDR1 is LNHDA and CDR2 SQIVND (reference sequence). V was pared by 10 bases and J by 5 bases, with 16 bases between. The CDR3 extends over 13 amino acids. This CDR3 is CATQTITRDTQYF. CDR3 sequence (DNA): TGTGCCACCCAGACAATTACTCGAGATACGCAGTATTTT.

The chain joins TRBV6-2 or TRBV6-3 to TRBJ2-7; D is unresolved. The V and J ends lost 2 bases and 4 bases respectively, with 9 bases between them. This CDR3 spans 13 amino acids. The germline V gene encodes CDR1 MNHEY and CDR2 SVGEGT. The CDR3 protein is CASSYRPGYEQYF. The CDR3 bases are TGTGCCAGCAGTTACCGACCAGGTTACGAGCAGTACTTC.

This clonotype appeared a few times. The rearrangement joins TRBV20-1 to TRBJ2-7, with unresolved D. CDR3 length: 16 amino acids. In germline, CDR1 is DFQATT, CDR2 SNEGSKA (reference sequence). V was trimmed by 6 bases and J by 0 bases, leaving 21 bases between them. CDR3 nucleotide sequence: TGCAGTGCGGAAGACGATACACCCGACCCCTCCTACGAGCAGTACTTC. It is translated as CSAEDDTPDPSYEQYF.

The chain recombines TRBV7-9 with TRBJ1-4; D remains unclear. The CDR3 runs to 14 residues. The ends were cut back, 5 bases at V and 4 bases at J, with 11 bases in the middle. Germline assignment: CDR1 SEHNR and CDR2 FQNEAQ (reference sequence). The CDR3 protein is CASSAGRDNEKLFF. The CDR3 DNA sequence: TGTGCCAGCAGCGCCGGGAGGGATAATGAAAAACTGTTTTTT.